These 30 T cell receptor beta chains were all obtained from the same sample, sequenced in a study of tumor-infiltrating lymphocytes in primary liver carcinoma. RNA was extracted from whole blood without cell sorting, alongside germline DNA. Reverse transcription of around 500 ng total RNA with a constant-region primer produced TCR beta cDNA. It was through three nested multiplex PCR rounds of slightly modified ARM-PCR that TCR beta libraries arose. Investigators reported that the first two PCR rounds, at 10 cycles each, used TRBV1-TRBV30 forward primers with a C-beta reverse primer. TCRdb fed the multiplex PCR reads into MiXCR, producing one record per CDR3 protein. The top ten hold around 9.5% of the sample, which has approximately 300,000 distinct CDR3 sequences, about 60% seen once. Specimen: peripheral blood. The receptors originated from a man aged 35 to 55 with primary liver carcinoma and hepatitis B virus infection.

The gene calls are TRBV7-8 and TRBJ2-7; D might be TRBD2 (6 bases). Germline CDR1 is SGHVS and CDR2 is FQNEAQ. The V and J ends lost 5 bases and 2 bases respectively, with 19 bases between them. The CDR3 spans 16 residues. The CDR3 sequence: CASSPRVGTPTYEQYF. CDR3 coding DNA: TGTGCCAGCAGCCCAAGGGTGGGGACTCCAACCTACGAGCAGTACTTC.

This clonotype was recorded at least ten times. The chain has TRBV6-2 or TRBV6-3 and TRBJ2-7; D uncertain. Per germline, CDR1 MNHEY and CDR2 SVGEGT. Trimming left V 7 bases short and J 0 bases short, with 31 bases between. The CDR3 is made up of 20 amino acids. The CDR3, as DNA: TGTGCCAGCAATTTCCCACCCGGAGACCGTCGGGCAGTAGGCTCCTACGAGCAGTACTTC. This translates into CASNFPPGDRRAVGSYEQYF.

This clonotype was counted a single time. Since a much larger clone is just one base distant, this may be a read error. The chain has TRBV29-1 and TRBJ2-5; D may be TRBD1 (6 bases). The CDR3 extends over 13 amino acids. V was clipped by 8 bases and J by 9 bases, with 22 bases between them. Germline V gives CDR1 SQVTM, CDR2 ANQGSEA. The CDR3 loop reads CSSSSGTTEAQYF. CDR3 DNA: TGCAGCAGTTCATCCGGGACAACGGAGGCCCAGTACTTC. Using reference TRBV29-1 and TRBJ2-5 for the parts outside the CDR3, the full variable domain is SAVISQKPSRDICQRGTSLTIQCQVDSQVTMMFWYRQQPGQSLTLIATANQGSEATYESGFVIDKFPISRPNLTFSTLTVSNMSPEDSSIYLCSSSSGTTEAQYFGPGTRLLVL.

Many counts were recorded for this clonotype. CDR3 sequence (DNA): TGCAGCGTTGACCTAGCGGGAGCCCCATACTTC. Amino acid sequence: CSVDLAGAPYF. The chain links TRBV29-1 to TRBJ2-7, with 10 bases fitting TRBD2. The CDR3 has 11 residues. From germline, CDR1 is SQVTM and CDR2 ANQGSEA. After removal of 3 bases from V and 13 bases from J, the junction contained 6 bases not matched to a gene.

The chain joins TRBV7-9 to TRBJ2-7; no reliable D call. Between the trimmed V and J ends, which lost 10 bases and 5 bases, there was a span of 12 bases. The germline CDR1 and CDR2 sequences are SEHNR and FQNEAQ (reference sequence). This CDR3 is built from 11 residues. Written as DNA, the CDR3 is TGTGCCACCCAGCCCCGCGACGAGCAGTACTTC. It encodes CATQPRDEQYF.

This clonotype was seen a few times. DNA of the CDR3: TGTGCCAGCAGCGGGGGGGACGTATTTAGACTGGAAGCTAAATACGAGCAGTACTTC. Its translation is CASSGGDVFRLEAKYEQYF. V gene TRBV25-1 combines with J gene TRBJ2-7; 8 bases match TRBD2. This CDR3 comprises 19 residues. Germline CDR1 reads MGHDK; CDR2 reads SYGVNS. Losses at the gene ends were 6 bases for V and 4 bases for J; bases not matched to a gene: 23.

As concerns this clonotype: Just one base apart from a much larger clone, this may be a read error. The chain couples TRBV4-2 to TRBJ2-7; 7 positions agree with TRBD1. The ends lost 5 bases at V and 3 bases at J; junction bases unmatched: 4. This CDR3 has 13 residues. Per germline, CDR1 LGHNA and CDR2 YNFKEQ. This CDR3 is CASSRGQDYEQYF. CDR3 nucleotide sequence: TGTGCCAGCAGCAGAGGACAGGACTACGAGCAGTACTTC.

Note on this clonotype: A clone one base away is much larger, so this may be a read error. The chain combines TRBV4-1 with TRBJ2-7; 8 bases match TRBD2. The CDR3 is 16 residues long. Germline CDR1 is MGHRA and CDR2 is YSYEKL. The CDR3 loop is CTSSRSGGTRAYEQYF. The DNA for the CDR3 is TGCACCAGCAGCCGATCCGGCGGGACTAGGGCCTACGAGCAGTACTTC.

For this clonotype: Mismatch with germline at one junction end may stem from a read error. The rearrangement uses TRBV5-1 and TRBJ2-3; 10 nucleotides match TRBD2. Germline CDR1 reads SGHRS; CDR2 reads YFSETQ. This CDR3 is built from 15 residues. The CDR3 DNA reads as TGCGCCAGCAGCTTGGGCCTAGCGGGAGTGGATACGCAGTTTTTT. Translated, it gives CASSLGLAGVDTQFF.

This clonotype was counted at least ten times. The rearrangement links TRBV6-2 or TRBV6-3 to TRBJ1-6; D gene uncertain. This CDR3 is built from 14 residues. Germline values: CDR1 MNHEY, CDR2 SVGEGT. With 7 bases removed from V and 6 bases from J, the gap between germline ends came to 13 bases. CDR3 residues: CASNSFRGNSPLHF. The DNA for the CDR3 is TGTGCCAGCAACAGCTTCCGGGGTAATTCACCCCTCCACTTT.

Notes on this clonotype: Relative to the germline gene, one junction end is altered; a read error may explain this. The chain combines TRBV6-1 with TRBJ2-1; TRBD2 matches 12 bases. Germline-derived CDR1 and CDR2 are MNHNS and SASEGT. The CDR3 spans 17 residues. This CDR3 reads CASGEARLAGAYNEQFF. CDR3 bases: TGTGCCAGCGGTGAAGCCCGACTAGCGGGGGCATACAATGAGCAGTTCTTC.

Details on this clonotype: The junction departs from the called germline gene at one end, perhaps through a read error. DNA of the CDR3: TGCGCCAGTAGCCAAGATTATGGCGGCGGGCCACACAATGAGCAGTTCTTC. Protein sequence: CASSQDYGGGPHNEQFF. This chain uses TRBV4-3 with TRBJ2-1; D is possibly TRBD2 (5 bases). Germline CDR1 and CDR2: LGHNA and YSLEER. This CDR3 contains 17 residues.

This clonotype was found many times. The chain couples TRBV4-3 to TRBJ1-4; weak D call: TRBD1 (5 bases). Germline V CDR1 and CDR2: LGHNA, YSLEER. CDR3 length: 15 residues. The V gene lost 3 bases and the J gene lost 0 bases, with 8 bases spanning the gap. The CDR3 protein is CASSQRQSTNEKLFF. In DNA, the CDR3 is TGCGCCAGCAGCCAGCGACAGTCAACTAATGAAAAACTGTTTTTT.

Remarks on this clonotype: The CDR3 does not close with the conserved phenylalanine or tryptophan, likely indicating a read error. The J gene is TRBJ2-5, the V gene TRBV5-8, with TRBD1 matching over 8 bases. Germline values: CDR1 SGHTS, CDR2 YDEGEE. V lost 4 bases to trimming and J lost 5 bases; unmatched junction nucleotides: 7. The CDR3 is 14 residues long. Here the CDR3 DNA reads TGTGCCAGCAGCCCCCGGACAGGGATGGAGACCCAGTACATC. Protein product: CASSPRTGMETQYI.

Regarding this clonotype: One end of the junction does not line up with germline, which may come from a read error. The chain uses TRBV12-3 or TRBV12-4 and TRBJ2-7; D gene unclear. CDR3 length: 14 residues. The CDR3 is CASSLGDSSYGQYF. CDR3 sequence (DNA): TGTGCCAGCAGTTTAGGGGATTCCTCCTACGGGCAGTACTTC.

In the case of this clonotype: A read error may explain this, as a much larger clone is one base away. The chain couples TRBV12-3 or TRBV12-4 to TRBJ1-2; 8 nucleotides line up with TRBD1. The J segment lost 4 bases and the V segment lost 6 bases, leaving 10 bases of the junction unmatched. The CDR3 contains 15 residues. The CDR3 loop reads CASSSGQAHAYGYTF. The DNA for the CDR3 is TGTGCCAGCAGCTCGGGACAGGCCCACGCCTATGGCTACACCTTC.

This clonotype showed up many times. V gene TRBV6-1 combines with J gene TRBJ2-3, with a tentative D call TRBD2 (5 bases). This CDR3 has 17 amino acids. V lost 2 bases to trimming and J lost 2 bases, with 17 bases between them. CDR1 and CDR2 (germline): MNHNS, SASEGT. The CDR3 loop is CASSERWRRLFTDTQYF. In nucleotides, the CDR3 is TGTGCCAGCAGTGAAAGGTGGAGGAGATTGTTCACAGATACGCAGTATTTT.

This clonotype was found once. Just one base apart from a much larger clone, this may be a read error. V and J are TRBV6-2 or TRBV6-3 and TRBJ2-2, with D maybe TRBD2 (6 bases). Germline V gene sequence: CDR1 MNHEY, CDR2 SVGEGT. This CDR3 comprises 14 residues. This CDR3 reads CASSYLTATGGLFF. CDR3 in DNA: TGTGCCAGCAGTTACCTGACAGCTACCGGGGGGCTGTTTTTT.

A note on this clonotype: This may come from a read error, since a much larger clone is one base off. This sequence joins TRBV4-2 and TRBJ1-6; D remains ambiguous. Trimming left V 3 bases short and J 11 bases short, with 14 bases between. Germline V CDR1 and CDR2: LGHNA, YNFKEQ. There are 14 residues in the CDR3. The CDR3 loop is CASSHGEKNPPLHF. CDR3 DNA: TGTGCCAGCAGCCACGGGGAGAAAAATCCACCCCTCCACTTT.

To note about this clonotype: A much larger clone lies one base from this, so it may be a read error. The CDR3 region is CARSSRQGVMNTEAFF. For the CDR3, the DNA is TGTGCCAGGAGCAGTCGACAGGGCGTAATGAACACTGAAGCTTTCTTT. The V gene is TRBV14, the J gene TRBJ1-1, with 7 nucleotides matching TRBD1. With V trimmed by 9 bases and J by 0 bases, 13 bases remained unmatched. The CDR3 sequence is 16 residues long. The V gene's germline CDR1 is SGHDN and CDR2 FVKESK.

This clonotype has only one observation. The V gene is TRBV29-1, the J gene TRBJ2-1; no definite D call. Germline-derived CDR1 and CDR2 are SQVTM and ANQGSEA. Trimming took 6 bases from V and 3 from J, leaving 6 bases between them. The CDR3 covers 11 residues. The CDR3 sequence is CSVRSYNEQFF. In DNA form, the CDR3 reads TGCAGCGTGAGGAGCTACAATGAGCAGTTCTTC.

This clonotype was seen only once. V is TRBV11-2 and J is TRBJ2-2; D is perhaps TRBD2 (6 bases). Per the germline V gene, CDR1 is SGHAT and CDR2 is FQNNGV. V lost 0 bases and J 3 bases, leaving 14 bases between the germline ends. There are 17 residues in the CDR3. The CDR3 sequence: CASSLDMLLADTGELFF. The DNA for the CDR3 is TGTGCCAGCAGCTTAGATATGCTACTAGCAGACACCGGGGAGCTGTTTTTT.

A word on this clonotype: Because the CDR3 is missing its conserved closing phenylalanine or tryptophan, this is likely a read error. The chain recombines TRBV11-2 with TRBJ2-6; 7 bases fit TRBD1. The CDR3 has 15 amino acids. Germline CDR1 reads SGHAT; CDR2 reads FQNNGV. In DNA, the CDR3 is TGTGCCAGCAGCCCACAGGGGCATGGGACCAACGTACTGACTCTC. Translating gives CASSPQGHGTNVLTL.

Turning to this clonotype: A much larger clone lies a single base off, so this may be a read error. This rearrangement joins TRBV10-3 to TRBJ1-2, with 7 bases aligning to TRBD1. The CDR3 loop spans 14 amino acids. Germline CDR1 reads ENHRY; CDR2 reads SYGVKD. CDR3 residues: CATSEGNRGSGYTF. As DNA, the CDR3 is TGTGCCACCAGTGAGGGGAACAGGGGTAGCGGCTACACCTTC.

Only one count was recorded for this clonotype. The chain employs TRBV2 and TRBJ1-1; tentative D call: TRBD1 (6 bases). The CDR3 has 15 residues. Deletions cut 4 bases from V and 0 bases from J, with 12 bases between. Germline V gives CDR1 SNHLY, CDR2 FYNNEI. In DNA, the CDR3 is TGTGCCAGCAGTGTACCGGGACACTTGAACACTGAAGCTTTCTTT. Encoded protein: CASSVPGHLNTEAFF.

The CDR3 nucleotides are TGTGCCAGCAGCCCCCCCCGTACCAGCCCGGAGTACACTGAAGCTTTCTTT. It specifies CASSPPRTSPEYTEAFF. J is TRBJ1-1 and V is TRBV5-6; D gene ambiguous. CDR1 and CDR2 (germline): SGHDT, YYEEEE. The CDR3 extends over 17 amino acids. The germline V and J ends were trimmed by 4 bases and 3 bases, with 22 bases remaining between them. Full variable domain (outside the CDR3, taken from reference TRBV5-6 and TRBJ1-1): DAGVTQSPTHLIKTRGQQVTLRCSPKSGHDTVSWYQQALGQGPQFIFQYYEEEERQRGNFPDRFSGHQFPNYSSELNVNALLLGDSALYLCASSPPRTSPEYTEAFFGQGTRLTVV.

For this clonotype: This may arise from a read error, as a much more abundant clone is one base away. V and J are TRBV6-2 or TRBV6-3 and TRBJ2-2; D unclear. Deletions cut 7 bases from V and 5 bases from J, with 14 bases between. Germline loops: CDR1 MNHEY, CDR2 SVGEGT. The CDR3 extends over 14 amino acids. The CDR3 protein is CASTLSIRTGELFF. CDR3 nucleotide sequence: TGTGCCAGCACCCTAAGTATCAGGACCGGGGAGCTGTTTTTT.

Note on this clonotype: A much more abundant neighbour one base away suggests this may be a read error. The rearrangement links TRBV6-2 or TRBV6-3 to TRBJ2-7; D is undetermined. The V and J ends lost 10 bases and 7 bases respectively, with 26 bases between them. CDR1 MNHEY and CDR2 SVGEGT come from the germline V gene. CDR3 length: 15 residues. CDR3 region: CATPLDEPTFGEQYF. The DNA for the CDR3 is TGTGCCACCCCCTTGGACGAACCGACGTTTGGGGAGCAGTACTTC.

This clonotype was seen at least ten times. CDR3 in amino acids: CSVPTSGRSQTQYF. For the CDR3, the DNA is TGCAGCGTCCCCACTAGCGGGAGGAGTCAGACCCAGTACTTC. This chain links TRBV29-1 with TRBJ2-5; TRBD2 aligns across 12 bases. The CDR3 totals 14 residues. CDR1 SQVTM and CDR2 ANQGSEA come from the germline V gene. After removal of 6 bases from V and 6 bases from J, the junction contained 8 bases not matched to a gene.

The chain couples TRBV5-6 to TRBJ2-5, with 8 positions matching TRBD2. Trimming at V came to 2 bases and at J to 8 bases, leaving 23 bases not matched to a gene. The CDR3 consists of 19 residues. Germline V gene lookup returns CDR1 SGHDT and CDR2 YYEEEE. The CDR3 region is CASSFTVSAGGPGGDTQYF. The CDR3 region has the DNA TGTGCCAGCAGCTTCACGGTTTCGGCGGGAGGTCCGGGCGGGGATACCCAGTACTTC.